This TCR beta chain was identified in a study of cytomegalovirus exposure and HLA in healthy donors. As for the study in general: Approximately 80 million unique TCRs, all from HLA-typed donors, were included in an early release of the data.

The CDR3 extends over 16 amino acids. The J segment lost 7 bases and the V segment lost 0 bases, leaving 12 bases of the junction unmatched. The germline gives CDR1 SGHRS, CDR2 YFSETQ. The PCR employed 60 Vbeta primers together with 13 Jbeta primers. Sequencing used immunoSEQ multiplex PCR; TCRdb keeps in-frame clones, though not all of them. The sample includes approximately 130,000 clones, 81% seen only once; the top ten take around 0.67%. Sequencing was performed on PBMCs. This receptor was identified in a man aged 18 to 30 in good health and CMV-seronegative. The chain links TRBV5-1 to TRBJ1-2, with 7 bases matching TRBD1. The CDR3, as DNA: TGCGCCAGCAGCTTGGCCCCTGACAGGGTAACCCTTGGCTACACCTTC. Amino acid sequence: CASSLAPDRVTLGYTF.